This paragraph covers one T cell receptor beta chain sequence. Its antigen is still unknown. These data are taken from a study of shared clonotypes between healthy human individuals. Study-level points and caveats: In four donors, around 5% of naive CD4 clonotypes appeared in common.

Into CD45RA+ naive and CD45RA-negative memory subsets, the CD4+ cells were split. CDR1 is SEHNR and CDR2 is FQNEAQ in the germline V gene (reference sequence). CDR3 length equals 16 residues. J gave up 2 bases and V 5 bases, and 10 bases lay outside the gene matches. Assay used: immunoSEQ multiplex PCR; TCRdb lists only in-frame clones, some missing. The sample yields about 2.4 million clones, approximately 90% seen once. The rearrangement joins TRBV7-9 to TRBJ2-3, with TRBD2 matching 7 bases. The sequence was obtained from a man aged 18-30 years in good health. The material sequenced was naive CD4+ T cells sorted from blood. Sample subset: CD45RA+ positively selected. CDR3 DNA: TGTGCCAGCAGCCCCCCTGGGGGGGTCTCCACAGATACGCAGTATTTT. Its protein is CASSPPGGVSTDTQYF.